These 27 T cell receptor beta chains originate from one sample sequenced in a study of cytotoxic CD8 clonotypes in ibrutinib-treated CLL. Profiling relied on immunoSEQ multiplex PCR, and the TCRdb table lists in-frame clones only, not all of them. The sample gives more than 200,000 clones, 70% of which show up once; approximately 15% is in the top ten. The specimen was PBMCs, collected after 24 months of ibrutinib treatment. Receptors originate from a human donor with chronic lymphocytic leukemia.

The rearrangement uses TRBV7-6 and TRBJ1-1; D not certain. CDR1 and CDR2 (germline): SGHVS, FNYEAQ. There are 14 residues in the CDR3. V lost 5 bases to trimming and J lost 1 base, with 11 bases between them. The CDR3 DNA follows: TGTGCCAGCAGCCCGCGGTGGGAGAACACTGAAGCTTTCTTT. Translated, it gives CASSPRWENTEAFF.

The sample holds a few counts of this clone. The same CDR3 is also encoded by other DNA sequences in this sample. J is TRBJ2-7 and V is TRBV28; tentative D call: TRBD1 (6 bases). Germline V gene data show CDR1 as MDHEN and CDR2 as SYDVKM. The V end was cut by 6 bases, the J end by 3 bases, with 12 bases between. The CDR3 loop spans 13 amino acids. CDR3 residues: CASRTGPNYEQYF. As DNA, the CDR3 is TGTGCCAGCAGGACAGGACCCAACTACGAGCAGTACTTC.

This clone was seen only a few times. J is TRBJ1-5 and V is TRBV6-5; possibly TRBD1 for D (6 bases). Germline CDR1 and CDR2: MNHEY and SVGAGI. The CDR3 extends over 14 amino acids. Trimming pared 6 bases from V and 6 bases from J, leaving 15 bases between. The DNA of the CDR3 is TGTGCCAGCAGCGATACAGGGAACGGTCAGCCCCAGCATTTT. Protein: CASSDTGNGQPQHF.

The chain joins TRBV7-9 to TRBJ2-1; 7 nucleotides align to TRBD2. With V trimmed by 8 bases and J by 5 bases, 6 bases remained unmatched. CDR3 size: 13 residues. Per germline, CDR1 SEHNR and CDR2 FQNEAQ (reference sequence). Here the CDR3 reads CASLLAANNEQFF. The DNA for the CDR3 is TGTGCCAGCCTTCTAGCGGCCAACAATGAGCAGTTCTTC.

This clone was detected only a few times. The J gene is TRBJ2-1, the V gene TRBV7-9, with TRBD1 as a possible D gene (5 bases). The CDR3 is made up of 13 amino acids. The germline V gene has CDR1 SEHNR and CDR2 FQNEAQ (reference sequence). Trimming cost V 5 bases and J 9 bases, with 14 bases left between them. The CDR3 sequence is CASSGEGVGEQFF. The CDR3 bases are TGTGCCAGCAGCGGGGAAGGGGTGGGTGAGCAGTTCTTC.

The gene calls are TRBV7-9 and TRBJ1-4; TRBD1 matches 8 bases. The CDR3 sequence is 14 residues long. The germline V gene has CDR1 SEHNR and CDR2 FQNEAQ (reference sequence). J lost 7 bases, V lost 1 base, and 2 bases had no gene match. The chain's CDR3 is CASSLDRGSEKLFF. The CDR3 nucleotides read TGTGCCAGCAGCTTAGACAGGGGGTCTGAAAAACTGTTTTTT.

CDR3 bases: TGCGCCAGCAGCCAGAGTAGCGGGAGGAGTGAGGAGACCCAGTACTTC. It specifies CASSQSSGRSEETQYF. The chain employs TRBV4-3 and TRBJ2-5; 10 bases align to TRBD2. V lost 3 bases to trimming and J lost 5 bases; unmatched junction nucleotides: 9. The CDR3 is 16 amino acids. From germline, CDR1 is LGHNA and CDR2 YSLEER.

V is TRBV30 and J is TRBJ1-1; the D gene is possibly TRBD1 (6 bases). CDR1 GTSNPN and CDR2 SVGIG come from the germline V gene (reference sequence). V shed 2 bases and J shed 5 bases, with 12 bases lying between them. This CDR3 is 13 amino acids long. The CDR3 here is CAWSSAQGTEAFF. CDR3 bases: TGTGCCTGGAGTTCAGCGCAGGGGACTGAAGCTTTCTTT.

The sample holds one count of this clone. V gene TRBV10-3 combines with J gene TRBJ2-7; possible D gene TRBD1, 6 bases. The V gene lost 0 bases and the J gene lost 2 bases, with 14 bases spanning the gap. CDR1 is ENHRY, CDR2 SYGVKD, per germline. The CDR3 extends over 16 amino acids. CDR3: CAISESRTATTYEQYF. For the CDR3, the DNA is TGTGCCATCAGTGAGTCTAGGACAGCTACTACCTACGAGCAGTACTTC.

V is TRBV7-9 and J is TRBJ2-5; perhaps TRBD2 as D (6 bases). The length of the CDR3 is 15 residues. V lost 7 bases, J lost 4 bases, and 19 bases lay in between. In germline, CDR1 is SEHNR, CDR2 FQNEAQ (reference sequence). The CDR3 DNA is TGTGCCAGCAACCTCGGGCCTAGGGGAGGAGAGACCCAGTACTTC. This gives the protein CASNLGPRGGETQYF.

CDR3 loop: CAISDQLGGEQFF. The CDR3 bases are TGTGCCATCAGTGACCAACTTGGGGGTGAGCAGTTCTTC. The chain joins TRBV10-3 to TRBJ2-1; D possibly uses TRBD1 or TRBD2 (5 bases each). Germline values: CDR1 ENHRY, CDR2 SYGVKD. The ends were cut back, 3 bases at V and 9 bases at J, with 12 bases in the middle. The CDR3 covers 13 residues.

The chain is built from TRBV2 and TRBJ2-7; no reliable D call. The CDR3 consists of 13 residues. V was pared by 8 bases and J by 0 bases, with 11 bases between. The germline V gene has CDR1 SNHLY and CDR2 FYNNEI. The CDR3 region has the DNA TGTGCCAGCTCCACCCGCAGCTCCTACGAGCAGTACTTC. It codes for CASSTRSSYEQYF.

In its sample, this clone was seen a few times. The CDR3 is CASSQVLTHLSNQPQHF. CDR3 DNA sequence: TGCGCCAGCAGCCAAGTCCTGACACACCTTAGCAATCAGCCCCAGCATTTT. V is TRBV4-1 and J is TRBJ1-5; no reliable D call. In germline, CDR1 is MGHRA, CDR2 YSYEKL. There are 17 residues in the CDR3. V was pared by 1 base and J by 0 bases, with 13 bases between.

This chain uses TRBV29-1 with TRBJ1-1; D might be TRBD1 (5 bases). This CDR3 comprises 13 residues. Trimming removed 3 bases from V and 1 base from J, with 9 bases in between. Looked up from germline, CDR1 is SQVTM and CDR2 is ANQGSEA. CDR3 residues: CSVEVGQNTEAFF. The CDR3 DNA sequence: TGCAGCGTTGAGGTGGGGCAGAACACTGAAGCTTTCTTT.

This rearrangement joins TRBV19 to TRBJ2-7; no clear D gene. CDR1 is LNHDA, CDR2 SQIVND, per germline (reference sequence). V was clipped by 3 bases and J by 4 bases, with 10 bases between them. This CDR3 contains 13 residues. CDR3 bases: TGTGCCAGTAGTATTACAGCCGAATACGAGCAGTACTTC. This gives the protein CASSITAEYEQYF. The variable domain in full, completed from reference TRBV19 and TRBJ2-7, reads DGGITQSPKYLFRKEGQNVTLSCEQNLNHDAMYWYRQDPGQGLRLIYYSQIVNDFQKGDIAEGYSVSREKKESFPLTVTSAQKNPTAFYLCASSITAEYEQYFGPGTRLTVT.

CDR3 bases: TGTGCCAGCAGCTTACCGAGGCTCTTGGCAGATACGCAGTATTTT. Protein product: CASSLPRLLADTQYF. The V call is TRBV7-2, the J call TRBJ2-3; no firm D call. V lost 2 bases, J lost 4 bases, and 13 bases lay in between. The CDR3 length is 15 residues. Germline CDR1 is SGHTA and CDR2 is FQGNSA.

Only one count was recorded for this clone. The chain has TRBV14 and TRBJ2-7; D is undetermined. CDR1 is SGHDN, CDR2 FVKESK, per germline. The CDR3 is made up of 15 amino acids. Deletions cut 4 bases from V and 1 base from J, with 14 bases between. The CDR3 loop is CASSRRAEQSYEQYF. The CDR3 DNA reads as TGTGCCAGCAGCCGACGGGCGGAGCAGTCCTACGAGCAGTACTTC.

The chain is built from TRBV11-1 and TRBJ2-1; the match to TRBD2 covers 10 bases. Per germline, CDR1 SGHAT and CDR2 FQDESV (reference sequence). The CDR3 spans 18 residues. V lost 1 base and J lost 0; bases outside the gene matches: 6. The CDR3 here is CASSLGLAGDRSYNEQFF. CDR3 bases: TGTGCCAGCAGCTTAGGGCTAGCGGGAGATCGCTCCTACAATGAGCAGTTCTTC.

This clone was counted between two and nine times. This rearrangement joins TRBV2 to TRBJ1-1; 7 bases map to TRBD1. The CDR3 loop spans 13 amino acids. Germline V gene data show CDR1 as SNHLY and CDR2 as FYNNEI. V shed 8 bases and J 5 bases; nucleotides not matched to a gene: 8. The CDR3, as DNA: TGTGCCAGCCTGACAGGGTTTGGGACTGAAGCTTTCTTT. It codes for CASLTGFGTEAFF.

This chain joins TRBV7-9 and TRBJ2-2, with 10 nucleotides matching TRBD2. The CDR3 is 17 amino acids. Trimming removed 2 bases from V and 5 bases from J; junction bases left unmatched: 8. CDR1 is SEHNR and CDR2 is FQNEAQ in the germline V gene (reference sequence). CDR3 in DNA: TGTGCCAGCAGCTTACCGCTAGCGGGAGCGGTTACCGGGGAGCTGTTTTTT. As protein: CASSLPLAGAVTGELFF.

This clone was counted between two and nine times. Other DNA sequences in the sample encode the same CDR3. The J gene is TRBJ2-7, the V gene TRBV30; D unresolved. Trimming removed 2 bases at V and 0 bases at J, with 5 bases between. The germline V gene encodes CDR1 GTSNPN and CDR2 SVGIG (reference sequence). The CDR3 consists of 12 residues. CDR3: CAWSPSSYEQYF. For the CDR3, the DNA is TGTGCCTGGAGTCCCTCCTCCTACGAGCAGTACTTC.

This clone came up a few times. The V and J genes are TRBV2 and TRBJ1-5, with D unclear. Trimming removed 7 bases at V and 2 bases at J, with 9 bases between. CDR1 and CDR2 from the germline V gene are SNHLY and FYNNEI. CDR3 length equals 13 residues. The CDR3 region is CASNGEGNQPQHF. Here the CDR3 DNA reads TGTGCCAGCAATGGGGAGGGCAATCAGCCCCAGCATTTT.

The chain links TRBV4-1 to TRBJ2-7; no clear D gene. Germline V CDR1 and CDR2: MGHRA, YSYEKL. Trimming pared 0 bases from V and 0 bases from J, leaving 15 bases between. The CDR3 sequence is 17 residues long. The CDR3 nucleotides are TGCGCCAGCAGCCAAGAATTCATGAGGTGGACCTCCTACGAGCAGTACTTC. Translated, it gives CASSQEFMRWTSYEQYF.

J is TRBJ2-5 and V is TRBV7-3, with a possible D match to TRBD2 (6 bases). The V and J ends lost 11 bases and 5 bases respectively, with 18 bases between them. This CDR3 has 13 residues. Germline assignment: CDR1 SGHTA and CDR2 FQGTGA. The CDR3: CASGEARSETQYF. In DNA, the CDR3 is TGTGCCTCGGGAGAGGCCCGATCGGAGACCCAGTACTTC.

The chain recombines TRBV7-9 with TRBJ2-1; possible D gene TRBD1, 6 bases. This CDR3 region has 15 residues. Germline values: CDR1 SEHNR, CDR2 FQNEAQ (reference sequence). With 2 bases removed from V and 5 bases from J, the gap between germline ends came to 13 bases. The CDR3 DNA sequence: TGTGCCAGCAGCTTAAGGGGGACACACCACAATGAGCAGTTCTTC. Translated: CASSLRGTHHNEQFF.

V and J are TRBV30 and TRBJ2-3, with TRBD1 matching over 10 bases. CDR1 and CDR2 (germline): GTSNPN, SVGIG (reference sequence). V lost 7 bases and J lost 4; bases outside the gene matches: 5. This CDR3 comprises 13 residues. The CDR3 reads CASDRGRSDTQYF. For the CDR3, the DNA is TGTGCCTCAGACAGGGGGCGATCAGATACGCAGTATTTT.

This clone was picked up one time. CDR3 protein: CSARDLGPEFF. In nucleotides, the CDR3 is TGCAGTGCTAGAGATCTGGGGCCAGAGTTTTTT. The chain employs TRBV20-1 and TRBJ1-4; possibly TRBD1 for D (5 bases). CDR3 length equals 11 residues. Germline loops: CDR1 DFQATT, CDR2 SNEGSKA (reference sequence). The ends were cut back, 0 bases at V and 16 bases at J, with 12 bases in the middle.